This TCR beta chain was recovered during a study of breast tumors, draining lymph nodes, adjacent tissues (dated by TCRdb to the mid-2010s). Study-level background: TCR beta repertoires were compared across tumor, adjacent nontumor tissue and axillary lymph nodes obtained from breast cancer patients. The study aimed to assess the relationships and possible T-cell exchange between tumor, surrounding tissue and draining lymph node repertoires in human breast cancer. Points the paper makes about the study in general: The study presented the conclusion that tumor T cells originate in lymph nodes as consistent with a hypothesis, not as something directly demonstrated. The data were considered consistent with the idea that most tumor T cells come from the lymph node and then expand in tumor tissue. Tumor and nontumor tissue repertoires were found to be significantly more similar in luminal-like than in basal-like breast cancer. Tumors showed preferential V and J gene usage, and their T-cell repertoire diversity fell below that of lymph nodes yet above that of nontumor tissue.

Only a few counts were recorded for this clonotype. Its antigen target is currently unknown. The junction and the germline gene differ at one end; a read error may be behind it. TCRdb lists the instrument as Illumina HiSeq 2000. TCR beta chain libraries were generated by multiplex PCR amplification. High-throughput sequencing was used to analyze the amplified TCR beta chain products. The public reads were reprocessed in TCRdb via fastp at Q25 and MiXCR, keeping in-frame beta chains. Every entry covers one CDR3 protein and lists the most common genes and DNA from its rows. The sample table contains under 300,000 distinct CDR3 sequences; only one count was recorded for about 34% of them. The top ten hold over 3.5% of the sample. The axillary draining lymph nodes of breast cancer patients were the source of the lymph node samples. From its cysteine to its phenylalanine, the CDR3 spans 13 amino acids. The retained sequence is limited to the CDR3, 39 bases, with the frame set at the first base. Sequences SGHNT (CDR1) and YYREEE (CDR2) are obtained from the germline V gene (reference sequence).

The sequencing sample was made of axillary lymph node tissue. The sequence derives from a female donor with breast cancer. Some clones in this sample may be carry-over from other donors' samples. The chain is assembled from TRBV5-4 and TRBJ1-3; matching of 5 bases hints at TRBD1 as the D gene. The nucleotide sequence reads TGTGCCAGCAGCTTGGCCGATATTCGGGACTACAGTTTT. Its protein product is CASSLADIRDYSF.